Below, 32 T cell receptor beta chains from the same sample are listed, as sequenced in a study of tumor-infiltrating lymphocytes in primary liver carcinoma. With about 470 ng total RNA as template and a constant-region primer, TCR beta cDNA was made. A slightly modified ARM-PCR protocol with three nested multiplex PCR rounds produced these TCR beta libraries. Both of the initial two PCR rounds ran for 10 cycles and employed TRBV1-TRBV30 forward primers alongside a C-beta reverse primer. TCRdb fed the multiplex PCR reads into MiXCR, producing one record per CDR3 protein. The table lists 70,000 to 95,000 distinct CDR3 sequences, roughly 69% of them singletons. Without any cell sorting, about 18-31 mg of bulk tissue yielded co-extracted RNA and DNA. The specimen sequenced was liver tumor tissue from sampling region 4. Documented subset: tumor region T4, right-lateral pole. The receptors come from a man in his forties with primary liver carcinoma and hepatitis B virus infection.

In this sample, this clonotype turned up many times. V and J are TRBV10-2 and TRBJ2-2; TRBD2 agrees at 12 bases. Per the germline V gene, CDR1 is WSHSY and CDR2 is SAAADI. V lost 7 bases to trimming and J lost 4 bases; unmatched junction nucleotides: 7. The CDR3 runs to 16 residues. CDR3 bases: TGCGCCAGCACTGGACTAGCGGGGATGTTCACCGGGGAGCTGTTTTTT. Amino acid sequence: CASTGLAGMFTGELFF.

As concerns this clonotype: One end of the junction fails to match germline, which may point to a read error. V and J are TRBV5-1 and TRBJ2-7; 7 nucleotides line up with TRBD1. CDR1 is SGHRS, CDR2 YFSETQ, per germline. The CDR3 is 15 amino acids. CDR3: CASGLGQGVSHEQYF. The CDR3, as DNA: TGCGCCAGCGGCTTGGGGCAGGGGGTCTCCCACGAGCAGTACTTC.

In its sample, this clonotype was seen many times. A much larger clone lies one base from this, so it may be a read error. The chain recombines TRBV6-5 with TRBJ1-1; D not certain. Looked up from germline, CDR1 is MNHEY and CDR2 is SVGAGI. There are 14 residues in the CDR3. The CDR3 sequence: CVSSFDDSNTEAFF. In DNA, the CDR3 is TGTGTCAGCAGTTTCGACGATTCGAACACTGAAGCTTTCTTT.

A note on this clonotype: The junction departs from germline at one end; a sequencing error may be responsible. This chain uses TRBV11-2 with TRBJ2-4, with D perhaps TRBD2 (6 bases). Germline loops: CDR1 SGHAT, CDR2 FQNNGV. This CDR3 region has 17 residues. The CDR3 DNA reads TGTACCAGCAGCTCTCGACTAGAGGGAAGGGCCATAAACATTCAGTACTTC. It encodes CTSSSRLEGRAINIQYF.

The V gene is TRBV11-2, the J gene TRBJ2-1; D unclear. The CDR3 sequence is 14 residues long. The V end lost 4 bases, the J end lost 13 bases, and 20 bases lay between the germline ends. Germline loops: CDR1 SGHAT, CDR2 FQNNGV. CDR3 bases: TGTGCCAGCAGCTCCGCTGCAGGTGGTAACGATCAGTTCTTC. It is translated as CASSSAAGGNDQFF.

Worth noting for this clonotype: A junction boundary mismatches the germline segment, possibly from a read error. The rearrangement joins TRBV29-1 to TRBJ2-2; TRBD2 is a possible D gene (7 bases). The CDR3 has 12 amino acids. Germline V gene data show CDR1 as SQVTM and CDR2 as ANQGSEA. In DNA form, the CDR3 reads TGCAGCTCTTGGGGGGGGGCCGGGGAACTGTTTTTT. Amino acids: CSSWGGAGELFF.

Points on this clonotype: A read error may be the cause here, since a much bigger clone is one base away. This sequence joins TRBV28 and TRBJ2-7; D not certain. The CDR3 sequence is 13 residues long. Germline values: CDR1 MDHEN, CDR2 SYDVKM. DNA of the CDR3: TGTGCCAGCAGCCCACCGGGCCTCTACGGGCAGTACTTC. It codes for CASSPPGLYGQYF.

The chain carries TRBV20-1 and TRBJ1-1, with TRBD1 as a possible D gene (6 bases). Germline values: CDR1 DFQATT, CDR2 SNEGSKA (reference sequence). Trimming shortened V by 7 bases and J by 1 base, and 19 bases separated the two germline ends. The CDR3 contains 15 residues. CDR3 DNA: TGCAGTGTTAATCCACCGGGACAAAGGAACACTGAAGCTTTCTTT. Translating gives CSVNPPGQRNTEAFF.

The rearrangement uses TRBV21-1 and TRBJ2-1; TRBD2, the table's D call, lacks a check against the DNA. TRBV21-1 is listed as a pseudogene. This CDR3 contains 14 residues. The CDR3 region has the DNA TGTGCCAGCAGCATCGGCGGGACGGCCGGGGAGCAGTTCTTC. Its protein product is CASSIGGTAGEQFF.

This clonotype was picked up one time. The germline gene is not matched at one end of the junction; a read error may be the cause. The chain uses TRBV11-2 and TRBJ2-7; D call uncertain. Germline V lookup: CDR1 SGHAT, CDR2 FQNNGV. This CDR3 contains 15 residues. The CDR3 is CASSLSVGISPEQYF. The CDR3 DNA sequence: TGTGCCAGCAGCCTATCTGTGGGAATATCCCCCGAGCAGTACTTT.

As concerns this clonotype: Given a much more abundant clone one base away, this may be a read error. This CDR3 reads CARSSIAGATSYEQYF. The CDR3 DNA is TGTGCCAGGAGCTCCATAGCGGGAGCGACCTCCTACGAGCAGTACTTC. This chain connects TRBV7-8 to TRBJ2-7, with 9 nucleotides matching TRBD2. CDR1 is SGHVS and CDR2 is FQNEAQ in the germline V gene. There are 16 residues in the CDR3.

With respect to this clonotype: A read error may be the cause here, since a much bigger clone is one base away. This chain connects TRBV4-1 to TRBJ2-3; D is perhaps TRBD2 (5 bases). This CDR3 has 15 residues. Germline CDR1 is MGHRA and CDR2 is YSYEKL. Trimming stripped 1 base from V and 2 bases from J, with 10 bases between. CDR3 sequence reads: CASSQVGAVTDTQYF. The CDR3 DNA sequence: TGCGCCAGCAGCCAAGTGGGAGCAGTCACAGATACGCAGTATTTT.

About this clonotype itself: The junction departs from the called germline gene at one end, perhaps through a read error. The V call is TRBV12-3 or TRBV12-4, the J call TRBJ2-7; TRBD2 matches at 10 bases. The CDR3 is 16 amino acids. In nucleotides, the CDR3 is TGTGCCAGCGAACCGGGACTAGCGAGCAGCTACTACGATCAGTACTTC. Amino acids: CASEPGLASSYYDQYF.

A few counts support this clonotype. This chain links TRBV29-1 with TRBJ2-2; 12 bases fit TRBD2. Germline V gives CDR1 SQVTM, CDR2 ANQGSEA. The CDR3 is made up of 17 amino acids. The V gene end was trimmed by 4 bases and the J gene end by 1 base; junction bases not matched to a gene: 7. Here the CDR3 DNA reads TGCAGCGTTGGAGCCGGGACTAGCGGGTGGAACACCGGGGAGCTGTTTTTT. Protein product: CSVGAGTSGWNTGELFF.

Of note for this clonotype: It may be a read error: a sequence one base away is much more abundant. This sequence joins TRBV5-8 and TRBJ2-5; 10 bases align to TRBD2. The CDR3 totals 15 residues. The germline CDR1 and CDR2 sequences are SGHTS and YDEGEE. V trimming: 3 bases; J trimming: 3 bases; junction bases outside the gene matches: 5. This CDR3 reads CASSSFLAGEETQYF. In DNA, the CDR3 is TGTGCCAGCAGCTCCTTCCTAGCGGGAGAAGAGACCCAGTACTTC.

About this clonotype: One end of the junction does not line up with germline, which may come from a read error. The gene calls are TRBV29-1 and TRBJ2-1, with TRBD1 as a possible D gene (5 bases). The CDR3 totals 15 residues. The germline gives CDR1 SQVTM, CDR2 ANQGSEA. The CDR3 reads CSVGPPSSSYNAQFF. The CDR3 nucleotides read TGCAGTGTGGGGCCCCCTTCCAGCTCCTACAATGCGCAGTTCTTC.

CDR3 region: CASLAAPNYGYTF. CDR3 in DNA: TGTGCCAGCCTAGCAGCTCCTAACTATGGCTACACCTTC. The chain links TRBV6-6 to TRBJ1-2; no clear D. Germline V gives CDR1 MNHNY, CDR2 SVGAGI (reference sequence). The CDR3 sequence is 13 residues long. V was clipped by 8 bases and J by 0 bases, with 10 bases between them.

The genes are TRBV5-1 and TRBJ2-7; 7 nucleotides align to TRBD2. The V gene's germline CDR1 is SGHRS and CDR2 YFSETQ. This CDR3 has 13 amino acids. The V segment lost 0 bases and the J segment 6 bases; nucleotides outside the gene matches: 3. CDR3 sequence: CASSLGLAGEQYF. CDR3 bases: TGCGCCAGCAGCTTGGGACTAGCCGGCGAGCAGTACTTC. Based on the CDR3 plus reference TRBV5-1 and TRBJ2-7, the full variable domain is KAGVTQTPRYLIKTRGQQVTLSCSPISGHRSVSWYQQTPGQGLQFLFEYFSETQRNKGNFPGRFSGRQFSNSRSEMNVSTLELGDSALYLCASSLGLAGEQYFGPGTRLTVT.

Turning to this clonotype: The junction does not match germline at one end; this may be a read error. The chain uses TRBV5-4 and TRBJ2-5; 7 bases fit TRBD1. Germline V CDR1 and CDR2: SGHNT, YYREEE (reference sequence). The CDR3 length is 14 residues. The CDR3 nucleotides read TGTGCCAGCAGCCGGGACAGTTTCCGAGAGACCCAATACTTC. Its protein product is CASSRDSFRETQYF.

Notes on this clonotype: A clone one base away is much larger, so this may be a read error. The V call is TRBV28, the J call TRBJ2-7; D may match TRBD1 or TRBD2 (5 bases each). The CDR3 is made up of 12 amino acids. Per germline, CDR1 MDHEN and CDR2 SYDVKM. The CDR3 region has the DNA TGTGCCAGCAGGCAGGACTGGGACGAGCTGTACTTC. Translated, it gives CASRQDWDELYF.

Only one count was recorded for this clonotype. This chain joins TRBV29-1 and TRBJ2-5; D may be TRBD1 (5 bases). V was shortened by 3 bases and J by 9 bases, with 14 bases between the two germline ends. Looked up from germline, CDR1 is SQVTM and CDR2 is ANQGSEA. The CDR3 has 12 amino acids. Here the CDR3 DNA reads TGCAGCGTTGAGGGGCAGGGTGAGGCCCAGTACTTC. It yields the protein CSVEGQGEAQYF.

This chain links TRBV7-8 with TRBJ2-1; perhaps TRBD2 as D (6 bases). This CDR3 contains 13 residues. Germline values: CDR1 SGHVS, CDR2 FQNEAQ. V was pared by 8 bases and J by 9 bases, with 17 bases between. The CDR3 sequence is CASGHQGGAEQFF. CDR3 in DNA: TGTGCCAGCGGTCATCAAGGAGGGGCTGAGCAGTTCTTC.

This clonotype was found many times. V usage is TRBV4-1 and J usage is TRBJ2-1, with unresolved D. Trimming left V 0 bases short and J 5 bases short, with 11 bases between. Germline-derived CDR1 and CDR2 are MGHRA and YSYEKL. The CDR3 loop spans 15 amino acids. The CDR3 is CASSQEAHGNNEQFF. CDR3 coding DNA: TGCGCCAGCAGCCAAGAAGCACACGGCAACAATGAGCAGTTCTTC.

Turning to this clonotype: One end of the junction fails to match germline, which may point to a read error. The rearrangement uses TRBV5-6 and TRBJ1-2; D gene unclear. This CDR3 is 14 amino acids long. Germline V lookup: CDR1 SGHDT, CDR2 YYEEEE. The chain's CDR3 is CVSSLARTALGYTF. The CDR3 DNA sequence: TGTGTCAGCAGCTTGGCGCGGACTGCCCTTGGCTACACCTTC. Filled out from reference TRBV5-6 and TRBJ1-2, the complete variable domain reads DAGVTQSPTHLIKTRGQQVTLRCSPKSGHDTVSWYQQALGQGPQFIFQYYEEEERQRGNFPDRFSGHQFPNYSSELNVNALLLGDSALYLCVSSLARTALGYTFGSGTRLTVV.

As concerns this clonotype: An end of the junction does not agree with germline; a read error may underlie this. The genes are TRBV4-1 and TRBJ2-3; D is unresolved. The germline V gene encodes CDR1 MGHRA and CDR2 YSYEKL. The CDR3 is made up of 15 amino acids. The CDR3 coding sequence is TGCGCCAGCAGCCACACTCTAGGCCAATCAGATACGCAATATTTT. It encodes CASSHTLGQSDTQYF.

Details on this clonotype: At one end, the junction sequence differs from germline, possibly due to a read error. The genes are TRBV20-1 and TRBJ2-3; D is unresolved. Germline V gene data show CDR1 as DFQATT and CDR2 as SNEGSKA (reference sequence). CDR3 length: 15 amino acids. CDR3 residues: CSARAGYPSTDTQYF. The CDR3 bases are TGCAGCGCTAGAGCTGGTTACCCTAGCACAGATACGCAGTATTTT.

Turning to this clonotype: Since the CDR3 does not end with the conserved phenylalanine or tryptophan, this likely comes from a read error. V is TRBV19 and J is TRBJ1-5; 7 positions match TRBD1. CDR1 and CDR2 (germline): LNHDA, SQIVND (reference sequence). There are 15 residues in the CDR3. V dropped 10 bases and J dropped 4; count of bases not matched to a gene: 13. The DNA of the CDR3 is TGTGCCAAACCGGGACAGTCCCTCGGGAATCAGCCCCAGCATCTT. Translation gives CAKPGQSLGNQPQHL.

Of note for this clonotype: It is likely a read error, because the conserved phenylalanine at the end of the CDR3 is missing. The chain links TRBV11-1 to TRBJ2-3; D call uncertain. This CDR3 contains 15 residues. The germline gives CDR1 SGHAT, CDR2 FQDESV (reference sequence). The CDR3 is CTSSLQPINTDTQYY. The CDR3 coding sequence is TGTACCAGCAGCTTACAGCCCATTAACACAGATACACAGTATTAT.

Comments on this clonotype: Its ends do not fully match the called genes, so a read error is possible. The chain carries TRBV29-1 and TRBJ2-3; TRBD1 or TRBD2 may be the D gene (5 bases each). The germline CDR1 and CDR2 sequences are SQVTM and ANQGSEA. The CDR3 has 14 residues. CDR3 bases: TGCAGCGTTGGGGGTGGGGGAGACACAAATACGCAGTATTTT. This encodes CSVGGGGDTNTQYF.

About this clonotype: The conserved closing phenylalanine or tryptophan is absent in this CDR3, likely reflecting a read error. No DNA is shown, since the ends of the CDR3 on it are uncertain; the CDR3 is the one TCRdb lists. The CDR3 region is CAIGPGGDRNTEVFL. V and J are TRBV10-3 and TRBJ1-1; the DNA was not compared with TRBD1, the D call given in the table. 15 amino acids form the CDR3, both terminal residues included. The germline V gene has CDR1 ENHRY and CDR2 SYGVKD.

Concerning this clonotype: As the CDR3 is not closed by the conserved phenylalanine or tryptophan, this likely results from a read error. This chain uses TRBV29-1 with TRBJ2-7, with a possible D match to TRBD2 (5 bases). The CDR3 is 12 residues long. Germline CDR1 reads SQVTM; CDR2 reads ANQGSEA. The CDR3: CSVKAELYEQYL. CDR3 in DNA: TGTAGCGTCAAAGCGGAACTATACGAGCAGTACTTA.

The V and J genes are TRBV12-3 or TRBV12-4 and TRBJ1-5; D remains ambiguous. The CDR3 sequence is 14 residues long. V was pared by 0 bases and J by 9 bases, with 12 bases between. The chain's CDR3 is CASSLATSDRPQHF. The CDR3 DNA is TGTGCCAGCAGTTTAGCAACCTCAGACCGGCCCCAGCATTTT.